Shown below are 29 T cell receptor beta chains from a single sample sequenced in a study of CXCR3-negative and CXCR3-positive naive CD8 T cells. Points from the study as a whole: CXCR3-positive naive cells had more hydrophobic TRB CDR3s than CXCR3-negative naive cells.

Libraries of TRB cDNA were made by 5' RACE and carried UMIs. No DNA is given; TCRdb re-called the 5' RACE reads and lists each CDR3 protein once. This sample's clone table lists some 99,000 distinct CDR3 sequences. These receptors' antigens are unknown. The sample taken for sequencing was naive CXCR3+ CD8+ T cells from blood. The subset is: CD45RO-CCR7+CD27+CD95- naive CD8+ T cells expressing CXCR3 (TNR3+). The receptors were sampled from a human donor in good health. Some clones in this sample may be carry-over from other donors' samples.

The chain has TRBV14 and TRBJ1-3; the TCRdb call, TRBD1, lacks DNA for checking. This CDR3 spans 16 amino acids. CDR1 SGHDN and CDR2 FVKESK come from the germline V gene. The CDR3 loop is CASSQASTGVGNTIYF.

This sequence joins TRBV7-2 and TRBJ2-7; the D call from TCRdb, TRBD2, cannot be confirmed without DNA. The CDR3 has 14 amino acids. Germline V gives CDR1 SGHTA, CDR2 FQGNSA. The CDR3 is CASSPGLHPPEQYF.

V and J are TRBV29-1 and TRBJ2-5; TCRdb picks TRBD1, but there is no DNA to check that call. The germline CDR1 and CDR2 sequences are SQVTM and ANQGSEA. This CDR3 has 15 residues. CDR3 region: CSVGPRGRLQETQYF.

The chain carries TRBV30 and TRBJ2-2; no DNA is available, so the TRBD2 call from TCRdb remains unchecked. Germline V gene lookup returns CDR1 GTSNPN and CDR2 SVGIG (reference sequence). CDR3 length equals 16 residues. CDR3 amino acids: CACMTSGRSNTGELFF.

CDR3: CSVVMPLGSMNSGYTF. The chain uses TRBV29-1 and TRBJ1-2; TCRdb outputs TRBD1, but without DNA this stays unchecked. Germline values: CDR1 SQVTM, CDR2 ANQGSEA. The CDR3 extends over 16 amino acids.

This chain connects TRBV6-2 or TRBV6-3 to TRBJ2-7; TCRdb lists TRBD1, though no DNA is available to test this call. From germline, CDR1 is MNHEY and CDR2 SVGEGT. There are 16 residues in the CDR3. This chain's CDR3 is CASSLDRGPSPYEQYF.

This chain connects TRBV7-8 to TRBJ1-1; lacking DNA, the TRBD1 call made by TCRdb goes unchecked. This CDR3 spans 12 amino acids. Germline V gene sequence: CDR1 SGHVS, CDR2 FQNEAQ. The CDR3 here is CASSSSGADAFF. Drawing the rest from reference TRBV7-8 and TRBJ1-1, the complete variable domain is GAGVSQSPRYKVAKRGQDVALRCDPISGHVSLFWYQQALGQGPEFLTYFQNEAQLDKSGLPSDRFFAERPEGSVSTLKIQRTQQEDSAVYLCASSSSGADAFFGQGTRLTVV.

The chain employs TRBV20-1 and TRBJ1-2; TCRdb picks TRBD1, but there is no DNA to check that call. This CDR3 contains 17 residues. Germline CDR1 and CDR2: DFQATT and SNEGSKA (reference sequence). Here the CDR3 reads CSAPPLNPGQRFYGYTF.

The chain recombines TRBV5-1 with TRBJ2-1; the D gene TCRdb calls, TRBD2, cannot be checked with no DNA. From germline, CDR1 is SGHRS and CDR2 YFSETQ. The CDR3 contains 19 residues. This chain's CDR3 is CASSLELAGGPFFYNEQFF.

J is TRBJ1-1 and V is TRBV7-3; the TCRdb D gene call, TRBD1, has no DNA to confirm it. There are 14 residues in the CDR3. CDR1 and CDR2 (germline): SGHTA, FQGTGA. CDR3 region: CASSSTGPHTEAFF.

The V and J genes are TRBV29-1 and TRBJ1-2; TCRdb lists TRBD1, though no DNA is available to test this call. The CDR3 runs to 16 residues. Germline V gene lookup returns CDR1 SQVTM and CDR2 ANQGSEA. CDR3 loop: CSVETRGGPDLYGYTF.

This chain links TRBV2 with TRBJ2-7; TCRdb lists TRBD1, though no DNA is available to test this call. The length of the CDR3 is 17 residues. CDR1 is SNHLY and CDR2 is FYNNEI in the germline V gene. CDR3 protein: CAIGSLELDSATYEQYF.

The chain joins TRBV29-1 to TRBJ2-1; TCRdb lists TRBD2, though no DNA is available to test this call. The CDR3 runs 14 residues. In germline, CDR1 is SQVTM, CDR2 ANQGSEA. CDR3 sequence: CSVEDREGTNEQFF.

The chain joins TRBV7-9 to TRBJ2-1; TCRdb's D gene call, TRBD1, goes unchecked for lack of DNA. CDR1 and CDR2 (germline): SEHNR, FQNEAQ (reference sequence). The CDR3 consists of 15 residues. Here the CDR3 reads CASTSPKGQSNEQFF.

This chain connects TRBV19 to TRBJ2-2; TCRdb lists TRBD1, though no DNA is available to test this call. This CDR3 region has 19 residues. CDR1 LNHDA and CDR2 SQIVND come from the germline V gene (reference sequence). The CDR3 protein is CASSSPPSVLSANTGELFF.

The V gene is TRBV29-1, the J gene TRBJ2-6; TCRdb names TRBD1, which stays unverified in the absence of DNA. The CDR3 spans 15 residues. Per germline, CDR1 SQVTM and CDR2 ANQGSEA. The CDR3 is CSVDQGFSGANVLTF.

V usage is TRBV7-6 and J usage is TRBJ2-5; the D call from TCRdb, TRBD2, cannot be confirmed without DNA. Germline-derived CDR1 and CDR2 are SGHVS and FNYEAQ. The CDR3 runs to 16 residues. The CDR3 loop reads CASSPPSGTLQETQYF.

The rearrangement joins TRBV10-3 to TRBJ1-1; TCRdb designates TRBD1, a call that cannot be tested without DNA. The CDR3 runs to 14 residues. Germline-derived CDR1 and CDR2 are ENHRY and SYGVKD. CDR3 region: CAISVGAVNTEAFF.

The gene calls are TRBV29-1 and TRBJ2-7; TCRdb's D call, TRBD1, is unchecked because there is no DNA. Per the germline V gene, CDR1 is SQVTM and CDR2 is ANQGSEA. This CDR3 has 15 amino acids. This CDR3 is CSVEDWAGETYEQYF.

V usage is TRBV9 and J usage is TRBJ2-1; as DNA is missing, the TRBD1 call by TCRdb cannot be tested. The CDR3 extends over 16 amino acids. From germline, CDR1 is SGDLS and CDR2 YYNGEE. CDR3 sequence reads: CASSVRGGILYNEQFF.

The chain has TRBV28 and TRBJ2-5; TCRdb lists TRBD2, though no DNA is available to test this call. The CDR3 length is 18 residues. Per the germline V gene, CDR1 is MDHEN and CDR2 is SYDVKM. The chain's CDR3 is CASSSRPSGGEWVETQYF.

The chain uses TRBV7-9 and TRBJ2-7; TCRdb proposes TRBD1, but this gene call is untestable without DNA. The CDR3 extends over 15 amino acids. Germline V lookup: CDR1 SEHNR, CDR2 FQNEAQ (reference sequence). CDR3 residues: CASSLAYLGAYEQYF. Using reference TRBV7-9 and TRBJ2-7 for the parts outside the CDR3, the full variable domain is DTGVSQNPRHKITKRGQNVTFRCDPISEHNRLYWYRQTLGQGPEFLTYFQNEAQLEKSRLLSDRFSAERPKGSFSTLEIQRTEQGDSAMYLCASSLAYLGAYEQYFGPGTRLTVT.

The chain links TRBV6-5 to TRBJ2-7. Looked up from germline, CDR1 is MNHEY and CDR2 is SVGAGI. CDR3 length: 16 amino acids. Here the CDR3 reads CASSYSRVTLSYEQYF.

The chain combines TRBV12-3 or TRBV12-4 with TRBJ2-1. The CDR3 spans 16 residues. CDR3 in amino acids: CASSLAHEVGYNEQFF.

The chain recombines TRBV4-3 with TRBJ1-1. This CDR3 is built from 15 residues. Germline assignment: CDR1 LGHNA and CDR2 YSLEER. CDR3 protein: CASSQGSGFWAEAFF.

The chain has TRBV28 and TRBJ1-1. This CDR3 region has 14 residues. CDR1 is MDHEN, CDR2 SYDVKM, per germline. Here the CDR3 reads CASSLGPEGTEAFF.

The V and J genes are TRBV28 and TRBJ2-5; TCRdb indicates TRBD2, and absent DNA this call remains unverified. The CDR3 spans 14 residues. Germline assignment: CDR1 MDHEN and CDR2 SYDVKM. Here the CDR3 reads CAGSRRGGRETQYF.

The J gene is TRBJ2-1, the V gene TRBV12-3 or TRBV12-4; with no DNA, the TCRdb D assignment of TRBD2 cannot be verified. This CDR3 contains 16 residues. CDR3 region: CASSPSVGTSGNGQFF.

The rearrangement links TRBV9 to TRBJ2-1; the D call of TRBD1 rests on TCRdb alone, since no DNA is present to check it. Per the germline V gene, CDR1 is SGDLS and CDR2 is YYNGEE. The CDR3 is made up of 15 amino acids. The CDR3: CASQYAGAGYNEQFF.